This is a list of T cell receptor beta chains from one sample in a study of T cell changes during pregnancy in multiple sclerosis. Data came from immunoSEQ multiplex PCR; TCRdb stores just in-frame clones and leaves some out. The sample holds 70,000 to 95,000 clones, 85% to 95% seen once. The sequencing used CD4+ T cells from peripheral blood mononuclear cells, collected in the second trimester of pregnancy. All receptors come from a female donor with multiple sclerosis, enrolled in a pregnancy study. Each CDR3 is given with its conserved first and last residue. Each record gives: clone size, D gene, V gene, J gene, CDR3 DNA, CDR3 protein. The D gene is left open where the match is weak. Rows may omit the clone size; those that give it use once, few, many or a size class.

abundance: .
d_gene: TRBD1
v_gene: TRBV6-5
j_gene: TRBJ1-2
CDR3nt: TGTGCCAGCGGGCAGGAGGGACAGGGGCCTTATGGCTACACCTTC
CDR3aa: CASGQEGQGPYGYTF

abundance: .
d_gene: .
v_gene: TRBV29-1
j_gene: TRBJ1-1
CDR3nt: TGCAGCGTGCGAGGGCTTTGGAACACTGAAGCTTTCTTT
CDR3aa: CSVRGLWNTEAFF

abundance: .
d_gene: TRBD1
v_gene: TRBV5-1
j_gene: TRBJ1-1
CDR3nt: TGCGCCAGCAGGGGTAGACAGGGCGAGAACACTGAAGCTTTCTTT
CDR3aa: CASRGRQGENTEAFF

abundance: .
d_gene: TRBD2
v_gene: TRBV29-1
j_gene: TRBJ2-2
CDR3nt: TGCAGCGTTGTGCGACTAGCGGGAGGGAAGGCCGGGGAGCTGTTTTTT
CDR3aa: CSVVRLAGGKAGELFF

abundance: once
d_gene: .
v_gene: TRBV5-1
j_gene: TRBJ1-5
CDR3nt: TGCGCCAGCAGCTTGGCGGGGGGATGGGATCAGCCCCAGCATTTT
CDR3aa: CASSLAGGWDQPQHF

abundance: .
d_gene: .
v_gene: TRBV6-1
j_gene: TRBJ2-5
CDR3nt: TGTGCCAGCAGTATCACAGGGTCAGCGGGGGAGACCCAGTACTTC
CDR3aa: CASSITGSAGETQYF

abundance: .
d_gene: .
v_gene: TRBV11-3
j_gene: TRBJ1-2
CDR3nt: TGTGCCAGCAGCTCGACAGTTAACTATGGCTACACCTTC
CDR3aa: CASSSTVNYGYTF

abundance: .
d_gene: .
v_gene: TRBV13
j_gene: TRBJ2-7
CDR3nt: TGTGCCAGCAGCTTACGCGCTATAGAGCAGTACTTC
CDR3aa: CASSLRAIEQYF

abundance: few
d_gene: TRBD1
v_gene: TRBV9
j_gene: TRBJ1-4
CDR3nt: TGTGCCAGCAGCGCAGACAGGGGCTTTTCAACTAATGAAAAACTGTTTTTT
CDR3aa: CASSADRGFSTNEKLFF

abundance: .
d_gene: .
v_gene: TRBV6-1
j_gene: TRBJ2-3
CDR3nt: TGTGCCAGCAGAGATCGGGAATCCGGTACAGATACGCAGTATTTT
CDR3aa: CASRDRESGTDTQYF

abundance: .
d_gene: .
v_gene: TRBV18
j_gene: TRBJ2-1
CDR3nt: TGTGCCAGCTCACCACCGAAAGCCGAGCAGTTCTTC
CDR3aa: CASSPPKAEQFF

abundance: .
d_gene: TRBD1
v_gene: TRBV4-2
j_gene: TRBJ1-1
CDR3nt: TGTGCCAGCAGCCTGACAGGGTCGAACACTGAAGCTTTCTTT
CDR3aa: CASSLTGSNTEAFF

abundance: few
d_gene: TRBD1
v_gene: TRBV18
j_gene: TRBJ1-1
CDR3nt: TGTGCCAGCTCACCCCTGGACAGGGCTGCTACTGAAGCTTTCTTT
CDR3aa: CASSPLDRAATEAFF

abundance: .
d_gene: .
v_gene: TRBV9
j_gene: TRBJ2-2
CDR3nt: TGTGCCAGCAGCCTGGGCCTCGCGAACACCGGGGAGCTGTTTTTT
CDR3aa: CASSLGLANTGELFF

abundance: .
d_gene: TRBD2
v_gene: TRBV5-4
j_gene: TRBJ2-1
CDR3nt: TGTGCCAGCAGCTCCGGGACTAGCGCAAACAATGAGCAGTTCTTC
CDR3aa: CASSSGTSANNEQFF

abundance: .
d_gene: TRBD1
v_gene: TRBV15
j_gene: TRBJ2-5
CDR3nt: TGTGCCACCAGCGCTCGGACAGGGGTGGAGACCCAGTACTTC
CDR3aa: CATSARTGVETQYF

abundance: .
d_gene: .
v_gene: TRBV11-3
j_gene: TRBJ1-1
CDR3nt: TGTGCCAGCAGCTTAGTTTTAGCGGCGGAGAACACTGAAGCTTTCTTT
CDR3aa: CASSLVLAAENTEAFF

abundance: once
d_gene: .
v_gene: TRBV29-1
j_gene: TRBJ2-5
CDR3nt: TGCAGCGTTGAACCTAGGGCTAGCTTACAAGAGACCCAGTACTTC
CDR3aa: CSVEPRASLQETQYF

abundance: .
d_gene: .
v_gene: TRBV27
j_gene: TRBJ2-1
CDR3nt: TGTGCCAGCAGTTTAAGGCGGGACTCCTACAATGAGCAGTTCTTC
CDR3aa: CASSLRRDSYNEQFF

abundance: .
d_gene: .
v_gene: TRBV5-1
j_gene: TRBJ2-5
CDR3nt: TGCGCCAGCAGCTTGGGTAACCAAGAGACCCAGTACTTC
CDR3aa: CASSLGNQETQYF

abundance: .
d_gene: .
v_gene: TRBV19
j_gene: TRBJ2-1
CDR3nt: TGTGCCACCAGAGGCGGGCCTGAGCAGTTCTTC
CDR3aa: CATRGGPEQFF

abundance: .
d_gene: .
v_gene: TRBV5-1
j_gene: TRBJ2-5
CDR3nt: TGCGCCAGCAGCTGGGGGGGCGGGGGAGCCTCAGGAGAGACCCAGTACTTC
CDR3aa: CASSWGGGGASGETQYF